This TCR beta chain was recorded in a study of blood T cell repertoires in COVID-19. Study-wide context: There were acute and convalescent COVID-19 samples, and they came from the United States, Italy and Spain. T cells, B-cell-depleted T cells, or PBMCs provided the cDNA or gDNA that served as material.

Original handling: Reference gene primer amplification yielded estimated nucleated cell counts. The protocol was immunoSEQ multiplex PCR, while the TCRdb copy is restricted to in-frame clones and leaves out a portion. V, J and clone size derive from that table, while D and trimming were established from the DNA sequence. The table shows some 270,000 clones, with 84% occurring only once. This CDR3 is built from 14 residues. V gave up 4 bases and J gave up 3 bases; unmatched junction bases: 6. CDR1 is SGHNT, CDR2 YYREEE, per germline (reference sequence). The sequence derives from a woman aged 40 to 50 who had recovered from COVID-19. J is TRBJ2-7 and V is TRBV5-4, with TRBD1 matching 8 bases. The sample taken for sequencing was peripheral blood. CDR3 region: CASSPGQGLYEQYF. The CDR3, as DNA: TGTGCCAGCAGCCCAGGACAGGGTCTCTACGAGCAGTACTTC. Supplemented by reference TRBV5-4 and TRBJ2-7, the full variable domain reads ETGVTQSPTHLIKTRGQQVTLRCSSQSGHNTVSWYQQALGQGPQFIFQYYREEENGRGNFPPRFSGLQFPNYSSELNVNALELDDSALYLCASSPGQGLYEQYFGPGTRLTVT.